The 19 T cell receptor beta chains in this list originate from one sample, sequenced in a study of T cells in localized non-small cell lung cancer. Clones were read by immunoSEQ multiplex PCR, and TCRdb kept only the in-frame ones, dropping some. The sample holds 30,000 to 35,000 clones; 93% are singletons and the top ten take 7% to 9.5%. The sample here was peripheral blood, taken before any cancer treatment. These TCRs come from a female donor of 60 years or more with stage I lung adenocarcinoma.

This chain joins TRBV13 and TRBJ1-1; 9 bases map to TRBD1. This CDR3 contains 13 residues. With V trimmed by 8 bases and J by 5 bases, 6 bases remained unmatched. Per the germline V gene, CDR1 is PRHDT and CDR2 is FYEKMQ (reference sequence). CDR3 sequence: CASHRGQETEAFF. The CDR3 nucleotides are TGTGCCAGCCACAGGGGGCAGGAGACTGAAGCTTTCTTT.

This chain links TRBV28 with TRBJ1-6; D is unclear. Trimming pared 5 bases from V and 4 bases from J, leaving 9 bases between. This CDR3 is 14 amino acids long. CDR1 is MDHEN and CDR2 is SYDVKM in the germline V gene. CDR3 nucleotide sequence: TGTGCCAGCAGTCAAACCGTTTATAATTCACCCCTCCACTTT. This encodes CASSQTVYNSPLHF.

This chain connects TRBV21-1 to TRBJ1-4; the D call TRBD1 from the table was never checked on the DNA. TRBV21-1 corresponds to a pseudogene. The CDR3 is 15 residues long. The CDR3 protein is CASSNSQGQVEKLFF. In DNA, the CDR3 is TGTGCCAGCAGCAACTCACAGGGACAGGTTGAAAAACTGTTTTTT.

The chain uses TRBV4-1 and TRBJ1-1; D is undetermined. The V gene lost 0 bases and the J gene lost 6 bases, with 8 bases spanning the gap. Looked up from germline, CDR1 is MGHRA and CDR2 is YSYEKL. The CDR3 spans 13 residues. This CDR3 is CASSQDVKAEAFF. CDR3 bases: TGCGCCAGCAGCCAAGATGTTAAGGCTGAAGCTTTCTTT.

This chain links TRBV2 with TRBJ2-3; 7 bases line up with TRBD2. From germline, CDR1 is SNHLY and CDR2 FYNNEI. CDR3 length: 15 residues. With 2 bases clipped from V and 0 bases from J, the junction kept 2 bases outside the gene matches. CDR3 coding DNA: TGTGCCAGCAGTGAACTAGCGGCTAGCACAGATACGCAGTATTTT. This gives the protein CASSELAASTDTQYF.

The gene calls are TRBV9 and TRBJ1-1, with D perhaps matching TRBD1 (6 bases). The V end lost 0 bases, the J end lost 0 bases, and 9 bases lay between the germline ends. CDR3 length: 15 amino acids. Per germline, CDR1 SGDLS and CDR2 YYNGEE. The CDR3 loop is CASSVGGQLNTEAFF. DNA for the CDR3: TGTGCCAGCAGCGTAGGGGGACAACTGAACACTGAAGCTTTCTTT.

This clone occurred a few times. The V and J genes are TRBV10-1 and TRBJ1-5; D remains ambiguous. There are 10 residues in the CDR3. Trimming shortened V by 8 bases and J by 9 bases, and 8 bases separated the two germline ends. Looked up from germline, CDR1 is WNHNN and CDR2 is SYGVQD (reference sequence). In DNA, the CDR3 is TGCGCCAGCGGGTTTCTGCCCCAGCATTTT. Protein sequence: CASGFLPQHF.

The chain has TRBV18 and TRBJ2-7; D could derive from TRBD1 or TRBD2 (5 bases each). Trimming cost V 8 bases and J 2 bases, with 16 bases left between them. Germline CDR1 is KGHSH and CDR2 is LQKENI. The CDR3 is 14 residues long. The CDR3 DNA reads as TGTGCCAGCGCCCCAACACGGGGCGCCTACGAGCAGTACTTC. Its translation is CASAPTRGAYEQYF.

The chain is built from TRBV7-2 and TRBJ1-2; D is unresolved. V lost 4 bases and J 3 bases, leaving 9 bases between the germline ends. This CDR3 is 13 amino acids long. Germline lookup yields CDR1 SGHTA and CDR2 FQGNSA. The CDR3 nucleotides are TGTGCCAGCAGCTCCCCCTCATACTATGGCTACACCTTC. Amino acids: CASSSPSYYGYTF. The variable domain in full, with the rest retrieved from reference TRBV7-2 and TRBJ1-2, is GAGVSQSPSNKVTEKGKDVELRCDPISGHTALYWYRQSLGQGLEFLIYFQGNSAPDKSGLPSDRFSAERTGGSVSTLTIQRTQQEDSAVYLCASSSPSYYGYTFGSGTRLTVV.

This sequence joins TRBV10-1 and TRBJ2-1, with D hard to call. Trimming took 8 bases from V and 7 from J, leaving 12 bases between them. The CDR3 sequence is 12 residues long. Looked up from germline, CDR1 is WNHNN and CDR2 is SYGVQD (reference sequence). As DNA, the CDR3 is TGCGCCAGCCGAACCCATGGGAATGAGCAGTTCTTC. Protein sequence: CASRTHGNEQFF.

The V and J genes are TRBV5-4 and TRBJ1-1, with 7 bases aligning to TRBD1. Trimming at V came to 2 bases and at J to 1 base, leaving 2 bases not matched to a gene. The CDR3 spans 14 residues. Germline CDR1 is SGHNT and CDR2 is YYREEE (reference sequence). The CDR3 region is CASSLGQENTEAFF. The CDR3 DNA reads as TGTGCCAGCAGCTTAGGACAGGAGAACACTGAAGCTTTCTTT. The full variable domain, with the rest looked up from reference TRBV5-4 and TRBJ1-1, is ETGVTQSPTHLIKTRGQQVTLRCSSQSGHNTVSWYQQALGQGPQFIFQYYREEENGRGNFPPRFSGLQFPNYSSELNVNALELDDSALYLCASSLGQENTEAFFGQGTRLTVV.

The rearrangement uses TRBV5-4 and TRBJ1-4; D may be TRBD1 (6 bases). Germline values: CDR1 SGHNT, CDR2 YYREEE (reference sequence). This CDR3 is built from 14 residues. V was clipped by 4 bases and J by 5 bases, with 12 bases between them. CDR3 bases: TGTGCCAGCAGCATCCGGGGGACAAATGAAAAACTGTTTTTT. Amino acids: CASSIRGTNEKLFF.

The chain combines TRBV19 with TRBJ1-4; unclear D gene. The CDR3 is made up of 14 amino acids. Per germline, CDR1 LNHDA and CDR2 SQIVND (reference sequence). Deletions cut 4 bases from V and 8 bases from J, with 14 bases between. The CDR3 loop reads CASSRHEAGEKLFF. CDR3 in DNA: TGTGCCAGTAGTAGACATGAGGCTGGAGAAAAACTGTTTTTT.

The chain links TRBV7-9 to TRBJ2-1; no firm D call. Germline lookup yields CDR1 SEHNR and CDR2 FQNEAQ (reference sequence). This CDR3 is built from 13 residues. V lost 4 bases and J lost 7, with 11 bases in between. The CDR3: CASSSLDGNEQFF. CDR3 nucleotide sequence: TGTGCCAGCAGCTCCCTGGACGGAAATGAGCAGTTCTTC. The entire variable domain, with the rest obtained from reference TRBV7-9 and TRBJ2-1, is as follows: DTGVSQNPRHKITKRGQNVTFRCDPISEHNRLYWYRQTLGQGPEFLTYFQNEAQLEKSRLLSDRFSAERPKGSFSTLEIQRTEQGDSAMYLCASSSLDGNEQFFGPGTRLTVL.

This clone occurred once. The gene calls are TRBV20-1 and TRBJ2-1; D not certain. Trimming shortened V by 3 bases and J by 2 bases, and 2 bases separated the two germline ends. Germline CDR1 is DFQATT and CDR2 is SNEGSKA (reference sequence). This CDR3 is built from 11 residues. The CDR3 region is CSASAYNEQFF. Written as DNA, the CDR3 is TGCAGTGCTAGCGCCTACAATGAGCAGTTCTTC.

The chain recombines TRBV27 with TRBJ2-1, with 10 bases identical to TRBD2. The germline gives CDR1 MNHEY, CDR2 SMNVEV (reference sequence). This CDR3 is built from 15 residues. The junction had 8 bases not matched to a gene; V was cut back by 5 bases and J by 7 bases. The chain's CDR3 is CASSQSSGGLNEQFF. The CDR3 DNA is TGTGCCAGCAGTCAATCTAGCGGGGGCCTTAATGAGCAGTTCTTC.

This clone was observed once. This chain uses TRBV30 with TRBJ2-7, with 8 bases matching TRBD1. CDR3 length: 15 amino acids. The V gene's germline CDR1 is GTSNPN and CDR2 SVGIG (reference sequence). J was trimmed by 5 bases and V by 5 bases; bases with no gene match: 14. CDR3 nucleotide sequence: TGTGCCTGGGGGGGAAAAGGGACAGGTTTAAACGAGCAGTACGTC. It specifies CAWGGKGTGLNEQYV.

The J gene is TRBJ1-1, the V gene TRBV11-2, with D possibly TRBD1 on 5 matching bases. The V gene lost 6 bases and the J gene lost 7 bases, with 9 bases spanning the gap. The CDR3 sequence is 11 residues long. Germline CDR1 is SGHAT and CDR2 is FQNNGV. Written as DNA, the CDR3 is TGTGCCAGCAGGACAGAAATTGAAGCTTTCTTT. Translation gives CASRTEIEAFF.

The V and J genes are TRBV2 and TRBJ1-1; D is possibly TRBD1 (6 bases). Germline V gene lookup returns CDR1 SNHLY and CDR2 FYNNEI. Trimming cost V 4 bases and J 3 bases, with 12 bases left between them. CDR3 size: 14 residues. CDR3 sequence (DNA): TGTGCCAGCAGTGGGCAGGGGAAACACACTGAAGCTTTCTTT. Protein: CASSGQGKHTEAFF.